This TCR beta chain originates from a study of CD8 T cells in ankylosing spondylitis. Broader study findings: Researchers reportedly found disease-linked clones significantly enriched in matched ankylosing spondylitis synovial fluid.

The TCR beta libraries were generated through quantitative 5'-RACE incorporating molecular barcodes. TCRdb reprocessed the 5' RACE reads with MiXCR, giving one entry per CDR3 protein. The sample has tens of thousands of distinct CDR3 sequences, under 5.5% seen once. CDR3 size: 18 residues. Germline V gene lookup returns CDR1 DFQATT and CDR2 SNEGSKA (reference sequence). The ends were cut back, 8 bases at V and 7 bases at J, with 33 bases in the middle. This clonotype was recorded at least ten times. Antigen specificity is unknown. The sequence was obtained from a male donor with ankylosing spondylitis or in good health (not recorded which). Material for sequencing was blood, either unsorted or a sorted T cell fraction (not recorded which). The chain is built from TRBV20-1 and TRBJ2-1; no reliable D call. CDR3 sequence: CSYHLYLNNEVGNNEQFF. The CDR3 DNA sequence: TGCAGTTACCACCTTTATTTAAATAATGAGGTCGGTAATAATGAGCAGTTCTTC.